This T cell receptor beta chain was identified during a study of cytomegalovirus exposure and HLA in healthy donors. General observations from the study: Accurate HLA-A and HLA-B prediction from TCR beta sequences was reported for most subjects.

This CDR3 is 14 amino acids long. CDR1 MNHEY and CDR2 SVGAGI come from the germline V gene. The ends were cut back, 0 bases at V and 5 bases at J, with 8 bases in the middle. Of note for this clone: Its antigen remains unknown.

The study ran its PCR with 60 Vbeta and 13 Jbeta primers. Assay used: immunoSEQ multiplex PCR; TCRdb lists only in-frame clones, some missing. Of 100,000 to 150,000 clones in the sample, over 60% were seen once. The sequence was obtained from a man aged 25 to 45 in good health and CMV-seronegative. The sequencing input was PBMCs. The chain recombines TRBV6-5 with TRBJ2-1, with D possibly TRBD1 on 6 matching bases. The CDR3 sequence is CASSYSDSNNEQFF. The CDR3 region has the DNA TGTGCCAGCAGTTACTCGGACAGCAACAATGAGCAGTTCTTC.